This T cell receptor (beta chain) was identified during a study of shared clonotypes between healthy human individuals. The repertoire was sequenced with immunoSEQ multiplex PCR; TCRdb's copy has only in-frame clones and lacks some. The sample has fewer than 3 million clones; around 93% are singletons. Study-wide results and limits: Shared clonotypes: 4.5% to 5% naive CD4, about 3.3% naive CD8, 2.3% memory CD4, about 0.4% memory CD8. Larger richness was generally estimated for naive than memory subsets.

Comments on this clone: Antigen unknown.

Germline V gives CDR1 SGDLS, CDR2 YYNGEE. CDR3 size: 13 residues. Trimming removed 4 bases at V and 5 bases at J, with 11 bases between. The sequence derives from a man aged 18 to 35 in good health. Some clones in this sample may be carry-over from other donors' samples. V is TRBV9 and J is TRBJ2-3; D may correspond to TRBD1 or TRBD2 (6 bases each). Material for sequencing was naive CD4+ T cells from PBMCs. Subset in this sample: CD45RA+ positively selected. CDR3 coding DNA: TGTGCCAGCAGCACACAGGGAGGAGATACGCAGTATTTT. Amino acid sequence: CASSTQGGDTQYF.